This note documents a single TCR beta chain sequence. As yet, its antigen is unknown. V was clipped by 7 bases and J by 2 bases, with 12 bases between them. Germline CDR1 reads SGHNT; CDR2 reads YYREEE (reference sequence). The CDR3 runs 13 residues. The data are from a study of T cell repertoires in cytomegalovirus infection. TCRdb re-called the reads with MiXCR, one entry per CDR3 protein. The sample consists of about 900,000 distinct CDR3 sequences, about a third of them appearing once. Study findings and constraints: Cumulative public TCR beta family frequency identified CMV carriers with the relevant HLA. Across the ex vivo response, the dominant clonotypes were HLA-C-restricted CMV-specific TCR beta clonotypes.

The receptor comes from a human donor in good health (CMV status not recorded). Some clones in this sample may be carry-over from other donors' samples. This rearrangement joins TRBV5-4 to TRBJ2-5, with D possibly being TRBD2 (5 bases). The sequences come from cultured CD8+ T cells from PBMCs, collected from culture after CMV antigen stimulation. The CDR3 sequence is CASYTPGQETQYF. The CDR3 DNA sequence: TGTGCCAGCTATACTCCGGGACAAGAGACCCAGTACTTC.